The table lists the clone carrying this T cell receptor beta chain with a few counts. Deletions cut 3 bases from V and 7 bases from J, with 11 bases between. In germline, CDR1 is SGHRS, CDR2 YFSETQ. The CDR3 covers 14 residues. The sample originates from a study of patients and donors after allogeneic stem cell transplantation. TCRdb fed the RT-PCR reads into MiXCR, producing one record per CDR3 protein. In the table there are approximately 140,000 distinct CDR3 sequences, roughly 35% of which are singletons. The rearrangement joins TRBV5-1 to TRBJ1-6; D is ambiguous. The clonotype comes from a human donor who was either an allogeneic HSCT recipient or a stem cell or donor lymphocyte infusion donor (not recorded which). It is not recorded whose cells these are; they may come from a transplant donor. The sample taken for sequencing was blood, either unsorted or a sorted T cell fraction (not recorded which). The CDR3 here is CASSSQKGNSPLHF. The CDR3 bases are TGCGCCAGCAGCTCACAGAAGGGAAATTCACCCCTCCACTTT.